This T cell receptor beta chain comes out of a study of shared clonotypes between healthy human individuals. Whole-study findings and limits: Shared across a few donors were 4% to 5% of the naive CD4 clonotypes. In contrast to clonotypes shared by all four donors, non-shared clonotypes had lower generation probabilities. An expected dependence of interdonor clonotype sharing on sequencing depth was noted.

Trimming removed 6 bases from V and 6 bases from J; junction bases left unmatched: 7. From germline, CDR1 is ENHRY and CDR2 SYGVKD. The length of the CDR3 is 13 residues. Libraries were prepared by immunoSEQ multiplex PCR; TCRdb keeps only in-frame clonotypes and omits some of them. The sample yields over 950,000 clones, around three quarters seen once. In the case of this clone: The antigen is undetermined.

This chain uses TRBV10-3 with TRBJ1-1; TRBD1 matches 7 bases. This clonotype originated in a man younger than 30 in good health. Some clones in this sample may be carry-over from other donors' samples. The specimen sequenced was memory CD4+ T cells from PBMCs. As for subset: CD45RA-negative fraction. This chain's CDR3 is CAISRTGAAEAFF. In DNA, the CDR3 is TGTGCCATCAGCAGAACAGGGGCAGCTGAAGCTTTCTTT.